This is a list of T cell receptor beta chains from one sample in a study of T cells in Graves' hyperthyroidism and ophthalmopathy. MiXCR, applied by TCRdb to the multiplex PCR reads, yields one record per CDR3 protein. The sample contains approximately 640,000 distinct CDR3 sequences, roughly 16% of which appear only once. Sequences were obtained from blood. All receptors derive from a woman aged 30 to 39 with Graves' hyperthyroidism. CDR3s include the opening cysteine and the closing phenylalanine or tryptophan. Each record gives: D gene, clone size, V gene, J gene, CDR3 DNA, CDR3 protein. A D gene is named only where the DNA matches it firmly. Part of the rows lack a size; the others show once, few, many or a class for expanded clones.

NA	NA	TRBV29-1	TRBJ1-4	TGCAGCGTCGGGACACCTGCAACTAATGAAAAACTGTTTTTT	CSVGTPATNEKLFF
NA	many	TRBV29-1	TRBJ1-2	TGCAGCGTTGGGGTGGGCCAAAACTATGGCTACACCTTC	CSVGVGQNYGYTF
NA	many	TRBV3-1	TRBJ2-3	TGTGCCAGCAGCCTCTGGCGGGAAGGAGGAGATACGCAGTATTTT	CASSLWREGGDTQYF
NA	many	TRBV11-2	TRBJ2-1	TGTGCCAGCAGCTTTTACGAGGGAGACTACAATGAGCAGTTCTTC	CASSFYEGDYNEQFF
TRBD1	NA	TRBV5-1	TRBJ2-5	TGCGCCAGCAGCTTGGAGCGGACAGGGGAAGAGACCCAGTACTTC	CASSLERTGEETQYF
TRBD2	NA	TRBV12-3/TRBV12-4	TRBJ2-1	TGTGCCAGCAGTTACCGGACTAGCGGGATTAATGAGCAGTTCTTC	CASSYRTSGINEQFF
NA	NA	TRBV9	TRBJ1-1	TGTGCCAGCAGCGTAGCTAGAGAGGGCACTGAAGCTTTCTTT	CASSVAREGTEAFF
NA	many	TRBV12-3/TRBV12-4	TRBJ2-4	TGTGCCAGCAGTTTAAAGGAGAACATTCAGTACTTC	CASSLKENIQYF
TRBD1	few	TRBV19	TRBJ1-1	TGTGCCAGTAGAACAGGGGAGAACACTGAAGCTTTCTTT	CASRTGENTEAFF
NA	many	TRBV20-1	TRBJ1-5	TGCAGTGCTAGAGATGACCCCTCCTTCAATCAGCCCCAGCATTTT	CSARDDPSFNQPQHF
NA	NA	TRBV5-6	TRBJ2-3	TGTGCCAGCAGCTTGGGGGGGATTGGGTCAGATACGCAGTATTTT	CASSLGGIGSDTQYF
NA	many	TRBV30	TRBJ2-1	TGTGCCGGAGGACGTAGCTCCTACAATGAGCAGTTCTTC	CAGGRSSYNEQFF
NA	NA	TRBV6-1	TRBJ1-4	TGTGCCAGCAGTCCAAGCTCGGGGGCGGTCGAAAAACTGTTTTTT	CASSPSSGAVEKLFF
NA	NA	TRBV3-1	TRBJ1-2	TGTGCCAGCAGCCTCACCGGGGTTCAGGAGATTAACTATGGCTACACCTTC	CASSLTGVQEINYGYTF
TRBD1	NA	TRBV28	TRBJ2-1	TGTGCCAGCAGTACTCCCGGGACAGGGCACAATGAGCAGTTCTTC	CASSTPGTGHNEQFF
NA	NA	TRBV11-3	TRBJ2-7	TGTGCCAGCAGCTTAGTGCTACAGTCCACCTACGAGCAGTACTTC	CASSLVLQSTYEQYF
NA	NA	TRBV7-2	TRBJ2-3	TGTGCCAGCAGCTTTCTGGGATTTTGGACAGATACGCAGTATTTT	CASSFLGFWTDTQYF
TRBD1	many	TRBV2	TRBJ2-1	TGTGCCGGAGGGACAGGGGGCACCTATGAGCAGTTCTTC	CAGGTGGTYEQFF
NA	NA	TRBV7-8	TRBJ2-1	TGTGCCAGCAGCTTTTTCCCAGGGAAGGGTGAGCAGTTCTTC	CASSFFPGKGEQFF
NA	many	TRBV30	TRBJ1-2	TGTGCCTGGAGGGGCGCGGGAACTAGTGGCTACACCTTC	CAWRGAGTSGYTF
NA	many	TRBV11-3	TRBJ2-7	TGTGCCAGCAGCGACCCGACGGGTGCCATCACCTACGAGCAGTACTTC	CASSDPTGAITYEQYF
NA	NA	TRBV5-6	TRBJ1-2	TGTGCCAGCAGCTTGTTCCCCTATGGCTACACCTTC	CASSLFPYGYTF
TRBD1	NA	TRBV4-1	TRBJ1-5	TGCGCCAGCAGCCTAGAAGACAGGGTTAGTCAGCCCCAGCATTTT	CASSLEDRVSQPQHF
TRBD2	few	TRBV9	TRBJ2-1	TGTGCCAGCAGCGGGACTAGCGGGAGTAATGAGCAGTTCTTC	CASSGTSGSNEQFF
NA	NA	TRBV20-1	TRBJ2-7	TGCCGTGCTAGAGATCATCGTTTCTCGGGGGCCAACGAGCAGTACTTC	CRARDHRFSGANEQYF
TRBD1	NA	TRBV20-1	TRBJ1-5	TGCAGTGCTAGGGGGGACAGGGGGGCCTATAGCAATCAGCCCCAGCATTTT	CSARGDRGAYSNQPQHF
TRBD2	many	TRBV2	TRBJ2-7	TGTGCCAGCAAACCGGGACTAGGAACCTACGAGCAGTACTTC	CASKPGLGTYEQYF
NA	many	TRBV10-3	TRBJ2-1	TGTGCCATCAGTGAACGGGGGAACAATGAGCAGTTCTTC	CAISERGNNEQFF
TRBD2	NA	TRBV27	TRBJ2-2	TGTGCCAGCAGTTTGGTACTAGCGGGGACCGGGGAGCTGTTTTTT	CASSLVLAGTGELFF
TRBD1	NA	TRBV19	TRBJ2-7	TGTGCCAGTAGTATCACCGGGACAGGGGGATACGAGCAGTACTTC	CASSITGTGGYEQYF
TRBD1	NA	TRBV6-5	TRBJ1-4	TGTGCCAGCAGTTTCGACAGGGGAACTAATGAAAAACTGTTTTTT	CASSFDRGTNEKLFF
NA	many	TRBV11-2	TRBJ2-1	TGTGCCAGCAGCAAGGGGACTGCCCTCTACAATGAGCAGTTCTTC	CASSKGTALYNEQFF
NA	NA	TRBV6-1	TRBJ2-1	TGTGCCAGCAGCCCTTTAATTAGGGGGAATGAGCAGTTCTTC	CASSPLIRGNEQFF
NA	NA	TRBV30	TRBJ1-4	TGTGCCTGGAGTGGAGGAATGGTTAATGAAAAACTGTTTTTT	CAWSGGMVNEKLFF
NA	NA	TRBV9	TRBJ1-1	TGTGCCACCCGTGAAATCGGTACGAACACTGAAGCTTTCTTT	CATREIGTNTEAFF
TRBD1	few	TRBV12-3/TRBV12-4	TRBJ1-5	TGTGCCAGCAGTTTGGGACAGGGGGAGAGTCAGCCCCAGCATTTT	CASSLGQGESQPQHF
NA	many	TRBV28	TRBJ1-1	TGTGCCAGCAGTCCAGGACCGATTAAGAACACTGAAGCTTTCTTT	CASSPGPIKNTEAFF
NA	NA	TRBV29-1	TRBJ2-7	TGCAGCGTTACAGGGCGTACTGAGGTCGGCGAGCAGTACTTC	CSVTGRTEVGEQYF
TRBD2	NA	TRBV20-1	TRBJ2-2	TGCAGTGCTGGAGTCGGGTGGACTAGCGGGAGGGCCCCCGGGGAGCTGTTTTTT	CSAGVGWTSGRAPGELFF
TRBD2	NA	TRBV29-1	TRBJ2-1	TGCAGCGTCCCAGGACTAGCGGGAGTGGGCGAGCAGTTCTTC	CSVPGLAGVGEQFF
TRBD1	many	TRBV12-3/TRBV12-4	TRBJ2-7	TGTGCCAGCAGCGATCCGGGACAGGGGAGGTTTTTGCAGTACTTC	CASSDPGQGRFLQYF
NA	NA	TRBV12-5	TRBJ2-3	TGTGCTAGTGGTGCTGGGTCGACTAAGAGCACAGATACGCAGTATTTT	CASGAGSTKSTDTQYF
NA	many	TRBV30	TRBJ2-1	TGTGCCTGGAGTTTGGCTAATGAGCAGTTCTTC	CAWSLANEQFF
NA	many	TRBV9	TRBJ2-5	TGTGCCAGCAGCGCCGGCTCATACCAAGAGACCCAGTACTTC	CASSAGSYQETQYF
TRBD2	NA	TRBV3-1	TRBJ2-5	TGTGCCAGCAGCCAATTGCGGGGGCAAGAGACCCAGTACTTC	CASSQLRGQETQYF
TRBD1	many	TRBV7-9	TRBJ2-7	TGTGCCAGCAGTCGAAGGGACAGGGTCCCCCACGAGCAGTACTTC	CASSRRDRVPHEQYF
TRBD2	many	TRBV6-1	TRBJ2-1	TGTGCCAGCCATGAGGGCGCGGGAGGGGAATACAATGAGCAGTTCTTC	CASHEGAGGEYNEQFF
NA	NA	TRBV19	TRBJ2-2	TGTGCCAGTACTCCAATCGGGGGCGGGGAGCTGTTTTTT	CASTPIGGGELFF
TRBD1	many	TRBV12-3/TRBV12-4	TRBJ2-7	TGTGCCAGCAGTCCTTCGACAGGGGTAGGCTACGAGCAGTACTTC	CASSPSTGVGYEQYF
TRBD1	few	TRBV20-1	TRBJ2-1	TGCAGTGCTAGCGGGACAGGGGGCCGCAATGAGCAGTTCTTC	CSASGTGGRNEQFF
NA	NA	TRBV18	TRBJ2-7	TGTGCCAGCTCACCGGCCTCGGCCGAGCAGTACTTC	CASSPASAEQYF
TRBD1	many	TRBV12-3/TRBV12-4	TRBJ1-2	TGTGCCAGCAGTTTCCCAGGGGGCCTTGGCTACACCTTC	CASSFPGGLGYTF
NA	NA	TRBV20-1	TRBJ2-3	TGCAGTGCCAGATCTTCTTTGCCCGGCACAGATACGCAGTATTTT	CSARSSLPGTDTQYF
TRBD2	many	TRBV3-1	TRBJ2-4	TGTGCCAGCAGCCAAGTGTTAGGGACTAGCGACGCCAAAAACATTCAGTACTTC	CASSQVLGTSDAKNIQYF